A selection of T cell receptor beta chains follows, all from one sample in a study of cytomegalovirus exposure and HLA in healthy donors. The method was immunoSEQ multiplex PCR; TCRdb's version includes in-frame clones alone and lacks a portion of them. The sample lists 100,000 to 120,000 clones, roughly 90% seen once, with roughly 1.4% in the top ten. Material for sequencing was PBMCs. The receptors were sampled from a woman aged 25 to 39 in good health and CMV-seropositive. Both conserved end residues are part of each CDR3. D genes are given only for firm matches. A clone size is listed for some rows: how often the clone was seen (once, few, many), or a class if it is expanded.

j_gene: TRBJ2-3
d_gene: -
v_gene: TRBV5-6
abundance: once
CDR3nt: TGTGCCAGCAGAATAGCTCCGGACAGAGATACGCAGTATTTT
CDR3aa: CASRIAPDRDTQYF

j_gene: TRBJ2-1
d_gene: -
v_gene: TRBV10-3
abundance: -
CDR3nt: TGTGCCATCAGAGGCCGGGACTTTGACAATGAGCAGTTCTTC
CDR3aa: CAIRGRDFDNEQFF

j_gene: TRBJ2-7
d_gene: -
v_gene: TRBV11-2
abundance: -
CDR3nt: TGTGCCAGCAGCTTCACAGGGATTGGTTCCGAGCAGTACTTC
CDR3aa: CASSFTGIGSEQYF

j_gene: TRBJ1-1
d_gene: TRBD1
v_gene: TRBV5-6
abundance: -
CDR3nt: TGTGCCAGCAGCTTTTCAGGGGGCCCTGAAGCTTTCTTT
CDR3aa: CASSFSGGPEAFF

j_gene: TRBJ2-1
d_gene: -
v_gene: TRBV28
abundance: -
CDR3nt: TGTGCCAGCAGTCAGGCCCACGGTGGCAAAGATGAGCAGTTCTTC
CDR3aa: CASSQAHGGKDEQFF

j_gene: TRBJ1-1
d_gene: TRBD1
v_gene: TRBV6-5
abundance: -
CDR3nt: TGTGCCAGCAGTCGTGGACAGGGACTGAACACTGAAGCTTTCTTT
CDR3aa: CASSRGQGLNTEAFF

j_gene: TRBJ2-5
d_gene: TRBD2
v_gene: TRBV5-1
abundance: few
CDR3nt: TGCGCCAGCAGCCGAACCGGGACTAGCGGGAGACTGGGAGAGACCCAGTACTTC
CDR3aa: CASSRTGTSGRLGETQYF

j_gene: TRBJ1-2
d_gene: -
v_gene: TRBV19
abundance: few
CDR3nt: TGTGCCAGTACCCAGGGGAACTATGGCTACACCTTC
CDR3aa: CASTQGNYGYTF

j_gene: TRBJ1-4
d_gene: TRBD1
v_gene: TRBV18
abundance: once
CDR3nt: TGTGCCAGCTCACCGTTATCCGGGACAGGGAATGAAAAACTGTTTTTT
CDR3aa: CASSPLSGTGNEKLFF

j_gene: TRBJ2-1
d_gene: TRBD2
v_gene: TRBV6-4
abundance: once
CDR3nt: TGTGCCAGCAGTCCCCGGGCTAGCGGGAGGGCCAGGGAGCAGTTCTTC
CDR3aa: CASSPRASGRAREQFF

j_gene: TRBJ1-1
d_gene: -
v_gene: TRBV18
abundance: once
CDR3nt: TGTGCCAGCTCACACGACTCGCGAACGGCTGAAGCTTTCTTT
CDR3aa: CASSHDSRTAEAFF

j_gene: TRBJ1-1
d_gene: -
v_gene: TRBV19
abundance: -
CDR3nt: TGTGCCAGTAGTTCATACACCTCGAACACTGAAGCTTTCTTT
CDR3aa: CASSSYTSNTEAFF

j_gene: TRBJ2-1
d_gene: TRBD2
v_gene: TRBV4-3
abundance: -
CDR3nt: TGCGCCAGCAGCCAAGAGACTAGCGGGATCAATGAGCAGTTCTTC
CDR3aa: CASSQETSGINEQFF

j_gene: TRBJ2-1
d_gene: TRBD1
v_gene: TRBV4-1
abundance: -
CDR3nt: TGCGCCAGCAGCCCGGACAGGGGAGCCTACAATGAGCAGTTCTTC
CDR3aa: CASSPDRGAYNEQFF

j_gene: TRBJ2-4
d_gene: -
v_gene: TRBV30
abundance: -
CDR3nt: TGTGCCTGGAGTGTACGGCCAGGGTCGGTTCAGTACTTC
CDR3aa: CAWSVRPGSVQYF

j_gene: TRBJ1-4
d_gene: -
v_gene: TRBV5-6
abundance: -
CDR3nt: TGTGCCAGCAGCCAAAAACGGGATGGAAAACTGTTTTTT
CDR3aa: CASSQKRDGKLFF

j_gene: TRBJ2-7
d_gene: -
v_gene: TRBV19
abundance: once
CDR3nt: TGTGCCAGTAGTACGGGACTGGGGCAGTACGAGCAGTACTTC
CDR3aa: CASSTGLGQYEQYF

j_gene: TRBJ2-7
d_gene: TRBD2
v_gene: TRBV4-2
abundance: -
CDR3nt: TGTGCCAGCAGCCAAGAATCGGGGGGGGCCGTCGACGAGCAGTACTTC
CDR3aa: CASSQESGGAVDEQYF

j_gene: TRBJ1-2
d_gene: TRBD1
v_gene: TRBV6-1
abundance: -
CDR3nt: TGTGCCAGCAGTCAGACAGGGACCTATGGCTACACCTTC
CDR3aa: CASSQTGTYGYTF

j_gene: TRBJ2-7
d_gene: TRBD2
v_gene: TRBV7-2
abundance: -
CDR3nt: TGTGCCAGCAGCTTCAGACTAGCGGGGGGGCGCGAGCAGTACTTC
CDR3aa: CASSFRLAGGREQYF

j_gene: TRBJ2-3
d_gene: TRBD1
v_gene: TRBV6-1
abundance: -
CDR3nt: TGTGCCAGCAGTGGGGGACAGGGAGGGCCAGATACGCAGTATTTT
CDR3aa: CASSGGQGGPDTQYF

j_gene: TRBJ2-5
d_gene: -
v_gene: TRBV5-4
abundance: -
CDR3nt: TGTGCCAGCAGCTTTGGACAGATTCAAGAGACCCAGTACTTC
CDR3aa: CASSFGQIQETQYF

j_gene: TRBJ2-4
d_gene: -
v_gene: TRBV28
abundance: -
CDR3nt: TGTGCCAGCAGGAATTCTAGAAACATTCAGTACTTC
CDR3aa: CASRNSRNIQYF

j_gene: TRBJ2-7
d_gene: -
v_gene: TRBV18
abundance: -
CDR3nt: TGTGCCAGCTCACCACTTAACCCTAACAGGTTCTCCTACGAGCAGTACTTC
CDR3aa: CASSPLNPNRFSYEQYF

j_gene: TRBJ1-1
d_gene: -
v_gene: TRBV10-3
abundance: -
CDR3nt: TGTGCCATCAGTGAGTCCCTCCCTCCCACTGAAGCTTTCTTT
CDR3aa: CAISESLPPTEAFF

j_gene: TRBJ2-5
d_gene: TRBD1
v_gene: TRBV4-1
abundance: -
CDR3nt: TGCGCCAGCAGCAGCCTGACAGGGGGCGGCGAGACCCAGTACTTC
CDR3aa: CASSSLTGGGETQYF

j_gene: TRBJ2-5
d_gene: TRBD1
v_gene: TRBV7-8
abundance: -
CDR3nt: TGTGCCAGCAGCTTAAACAGGGGGCGAGAGACCCAGTACTTC
CDR3aa: CASSLNRGRETQYF

j_gene: TRBJ2-2
d_gene: -
v_gene: TRBV6-1
abundance: -
CDR3nt: TGTGCCAGCAGTGAAGCGGCAGACACCGGGGAGCTGTTTTTT
CDR3aa: CASSEAADTGELFF

j_gene: TRBJ2-7
d_gene: TRBD1
v_gene: TRBV7-9
abundance: -
CDR3nt: TGTGCCAGCACCCGACAGGGGTTCGAGCAGTACTTC
CDR3aa: CASTRQGFEQYF

j_gene: TRBJ2-6
d_gene: -
v_gene: TRBV6-5
abundance: -
CDR3nt: TGTGCCAGCAGCCCAAGCCCCTCTGGGGCCAACGTCCTGACTTTC
CDR3aa: CASSPSPSGANVLTF

j_gene: TRBJ2-3
d_gene: TRBD2
v_gene: TRBV5-1
abundance: -
CDR3nt: TGCGCCAGCAGCTTGGAGGTAGCGGGGGCCGGCACAGATACGCAGTATTTT
CDR3aa: CASSLEVAGAGTDTQYF

j_gene: TRBJ2-1
d_gene: TRBD1
v_gene: TRBV2
abundance: -
CDR3nt: TGTGCCAGCACTCGTGTCTGGGACAGGGGATCGAATGAGCAGTTCTTC
CDR3aa: CASTRVWDRGSNEQFF

j_gene: TRBJ2-3
d_gene: TRBD2
v_gene: TRBV30
abundance: -
CDR3nt: TGTGCCTGGAGCCCGGGACTAGCGGCTCTAGGGACGCAGTATTTT
CDR3aa: CAWSPGLAALGTQYF